This T cell receptor beta chain came from a study of T-cell memory formation after mild COVID-19. Across the whole study: There were largely donor-specific TCR clusters. Study-wide findings and caveats: Most CD4+ clones that shrank were in CM and EM, while CD8+ ones turned up in EMRA. Clones contracting over day 15 to 85 were CD4/CD8 balanced, with later expanders leaning CD4+.

Researchers used 5'RACE with constant-segment primers to make TCR alpha and TCR beta cDNA libraries that carry sample barcodes and UMIs. One entry per CDR3 protein results from TCRdb running MiXCR on the 5' RACE reads. The table shows more than 80,000 distinct CDR3 sequences, with approximately 15% occurring only once. In germline, CDR1 is LGHNA, CDR2 YNFKEQ. The junction had 6 bases not matched to a gene; V was cut back by 4 bases and J by 2 bases. The CDR3 has 15 amino acids. This clonotype has just a few counts. Its cognate antigen is unknown. The receptor comes from an adult woman who had mild COVID-19 (a few samples of this study predate the infection). Cell type and time point are not known. The V call is TRBV4-2, the J call TRBJ2-7; 9 positions agree with TRBD1. The source material was PBMCs or a T cell subset sorted from them (not recorded which). The CDR3 region is CASSLYRGPAYEQYF. CDR3 DNA: TGTGCCAGCAGCCTCTACAGGGGGCCGGCCTACGAGCAGTACTTC.